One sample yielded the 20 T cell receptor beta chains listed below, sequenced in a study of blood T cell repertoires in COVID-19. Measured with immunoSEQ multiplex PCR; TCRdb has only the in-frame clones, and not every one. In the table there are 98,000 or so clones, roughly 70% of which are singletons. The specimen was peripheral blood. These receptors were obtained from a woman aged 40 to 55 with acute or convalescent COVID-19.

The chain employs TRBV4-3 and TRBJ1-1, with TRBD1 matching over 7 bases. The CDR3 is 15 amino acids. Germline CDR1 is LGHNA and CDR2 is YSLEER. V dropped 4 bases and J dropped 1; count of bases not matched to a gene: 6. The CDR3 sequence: CASSPAGDRNTEAFF. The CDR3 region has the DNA TGCGCCAGCAGCCCAGCGGGGGACAGGAACACTGAAGCTTTCTTT.

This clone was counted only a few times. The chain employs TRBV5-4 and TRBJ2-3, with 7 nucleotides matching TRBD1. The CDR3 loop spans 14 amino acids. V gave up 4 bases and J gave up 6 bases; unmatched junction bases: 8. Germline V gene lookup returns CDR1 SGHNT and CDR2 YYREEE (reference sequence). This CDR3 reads CASSPQGTGDTQYF. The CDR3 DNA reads TGTGCCAGCAGCCCACAGGGGACCGGGGATACGCAGTATTTT.

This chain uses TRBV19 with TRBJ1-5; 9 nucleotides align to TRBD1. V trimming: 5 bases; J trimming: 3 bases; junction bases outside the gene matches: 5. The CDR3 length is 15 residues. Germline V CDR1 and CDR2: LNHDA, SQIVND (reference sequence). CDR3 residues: CASSATGGNNQPQHF. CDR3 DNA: TGTGCCAGTAGTGCTACAGGGGGCAACAATCAGCCCCAGCATTTT. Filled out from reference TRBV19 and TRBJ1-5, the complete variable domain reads DGGITQSPKYLFRKEGQNVTLSCEQNLNHDAMYWYRQDPGQGLRLIYYSQIVNDFQKGDIAEGYSVSREKKESFPLTVTSAQKNPTAFYLCASSATGGNNQPQHFGDGTRLSIL.

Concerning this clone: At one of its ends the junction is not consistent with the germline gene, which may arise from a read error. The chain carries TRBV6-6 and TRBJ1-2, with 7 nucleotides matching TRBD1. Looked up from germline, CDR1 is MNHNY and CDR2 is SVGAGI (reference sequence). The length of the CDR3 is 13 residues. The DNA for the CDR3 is TGTGCCAGCAGGACCCAGGGGACAGACGGGTATAGATTC. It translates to CASRTQGTDGYRF.

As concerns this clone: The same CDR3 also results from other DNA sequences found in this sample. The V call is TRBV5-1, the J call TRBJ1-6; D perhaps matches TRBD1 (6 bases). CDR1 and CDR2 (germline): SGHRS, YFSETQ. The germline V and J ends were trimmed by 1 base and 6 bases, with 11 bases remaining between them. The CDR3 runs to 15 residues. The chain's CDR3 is CASSLRGGVNSPLHF. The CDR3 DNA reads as TGCGCCAGCAGCTTGAGGGGGGGGGTTAATTCACCCCTCCACTTT.

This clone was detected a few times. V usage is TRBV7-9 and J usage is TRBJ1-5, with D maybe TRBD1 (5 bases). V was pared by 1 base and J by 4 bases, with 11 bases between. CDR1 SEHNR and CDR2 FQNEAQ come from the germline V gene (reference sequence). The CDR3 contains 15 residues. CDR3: CASSLGIQGNQPQHF. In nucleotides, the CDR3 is TGTGCCAGCAGCTTAGGGATTCAGGGAAATCAGCCCCAGCATTTT.

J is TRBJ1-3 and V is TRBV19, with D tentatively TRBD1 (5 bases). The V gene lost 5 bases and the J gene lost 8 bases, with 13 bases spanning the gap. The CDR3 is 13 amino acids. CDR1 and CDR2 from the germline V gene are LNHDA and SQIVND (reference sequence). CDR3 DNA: TGTGCCAGTAGTGCCCGGACGGGGGACACCATATATTTT. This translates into CASSARTGDTIYF.

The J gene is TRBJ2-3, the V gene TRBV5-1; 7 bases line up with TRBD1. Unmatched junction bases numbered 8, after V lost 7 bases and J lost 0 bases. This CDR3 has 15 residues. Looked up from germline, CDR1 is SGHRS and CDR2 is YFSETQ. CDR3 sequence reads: CASGSGTVSTDTQYF. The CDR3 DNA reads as TGCGCCAGCGGTTCCGGGACAGTGAGCACAGATACGCAGTATTTT.

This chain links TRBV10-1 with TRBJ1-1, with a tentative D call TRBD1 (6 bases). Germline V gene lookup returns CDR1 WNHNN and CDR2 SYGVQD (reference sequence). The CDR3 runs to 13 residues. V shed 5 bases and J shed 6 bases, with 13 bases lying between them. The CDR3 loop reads CASSTGMGAEAFF. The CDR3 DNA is TGCGCCAGCAGTACAGGGATGGGAGCTGAAGCTTTCTTT.

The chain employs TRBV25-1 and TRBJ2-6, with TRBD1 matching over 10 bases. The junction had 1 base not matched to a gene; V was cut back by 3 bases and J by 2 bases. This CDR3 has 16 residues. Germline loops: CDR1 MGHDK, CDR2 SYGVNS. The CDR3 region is CASSDGTGAGANVLTF. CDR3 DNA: TGTGCCAGCAGTGATGGGACAGGGGCTGGGGCCAACGTCCTGACTTTC.

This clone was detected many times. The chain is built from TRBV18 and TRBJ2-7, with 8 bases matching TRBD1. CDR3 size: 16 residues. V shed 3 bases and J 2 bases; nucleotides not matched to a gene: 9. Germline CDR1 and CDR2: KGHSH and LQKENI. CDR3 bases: TGTGCCAGCTCACCGCGGGGACAGGTGCCCCCCTACGAGCAGTACTTC. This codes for CASSPRGQVPPYEQYF.

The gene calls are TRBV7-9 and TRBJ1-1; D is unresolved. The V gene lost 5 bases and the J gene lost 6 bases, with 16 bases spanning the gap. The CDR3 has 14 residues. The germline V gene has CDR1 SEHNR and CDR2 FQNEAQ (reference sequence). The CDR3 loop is CASSPWREYSEAFF. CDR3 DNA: TGTGCCAGCAGCCCTTGGCGGGAGTACTCTGAAGCTTTCTTT. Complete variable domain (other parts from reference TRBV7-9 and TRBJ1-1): DTGVSQNPRHKITKRGQNVTFRCDPISEHNRLYWYRQTLGQGPEFLTYFQNEAQLEKSRLLSDRFSAERPKGSFSTLEIQRTEQGDSAMYLCASSPWREYSEAFFGQGTRLTVV.

The CDR3 is CASSVQQTGRDEAFF. The CDR3 region has the DNA TGTGCCAGCAGTGTACAACAGACAGGGCGTGACGAAGCTTTCTTT. V gene TRBV28 combines with J gene TRBJ1-1; 7 bases are shared with TRBD1. The CDR3 covers 15 residues. Trimming took 5 bases from V and 8 from J; bases not matched to a gene: 14. The V gene's germline CDR1 is MDHEN and CDR2 SYDVKM. The complete variable domain, with remaining parts taken from reference TRBV28 and TRBJ1-1, reads DVKVTQSSRYLVKRTGEKVFLECVQDMDHENMFWYRQDPGLGLRLIYFSYDVKMKEKGDIPEGYSVSREKKERFSLILESASTNQTSMYLCASSVQQTGRDEAFFGQGTRLTVV.

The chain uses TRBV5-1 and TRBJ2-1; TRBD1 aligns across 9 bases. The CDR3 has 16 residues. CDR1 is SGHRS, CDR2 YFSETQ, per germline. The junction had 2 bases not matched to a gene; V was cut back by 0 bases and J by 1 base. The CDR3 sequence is CASSLDGQGSYNEQFF. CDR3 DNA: TGCGCCAGCAGCTTGGACGGACAGGGGTCCTACAATGAGCAGTTCTTC.

CDR3 sequence: CASSLVLGLSQPEAFF. CDR3 in DNA: TGCGCCAGCAGCTTGGTACTCGGACTCTCGCAGCCTGAAGCTTTCTTT. The chain is built from TRBV5-1 and TRBJ1-1; D remains unclear. V was shortened by 0 bases and J by 6 bases, with 18 bases between the two germline ends. This CDR3 contains 16 residues. CDR1 and CDR2 from the germline V gene are SGHRS and YFSETQ.

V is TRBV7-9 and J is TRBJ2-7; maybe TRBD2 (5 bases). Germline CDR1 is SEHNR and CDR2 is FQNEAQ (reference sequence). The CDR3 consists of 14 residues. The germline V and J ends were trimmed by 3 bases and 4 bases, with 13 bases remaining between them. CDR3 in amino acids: CASSFSQDSYEQYF. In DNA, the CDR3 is TGTGCCAGCAGCTTTAGTCAGGACTCTTACGAGCAGTACTTC.

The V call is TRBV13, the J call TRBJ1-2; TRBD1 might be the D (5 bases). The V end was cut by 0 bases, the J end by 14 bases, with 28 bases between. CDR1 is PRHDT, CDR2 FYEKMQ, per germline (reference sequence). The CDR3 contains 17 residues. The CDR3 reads CASSLGSGGREIRGRTF. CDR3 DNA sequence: TGTGCCAGCAGCTTAGGAAGTGGAGGCAGGGAAATTCGGGGGAGGACCTTC.

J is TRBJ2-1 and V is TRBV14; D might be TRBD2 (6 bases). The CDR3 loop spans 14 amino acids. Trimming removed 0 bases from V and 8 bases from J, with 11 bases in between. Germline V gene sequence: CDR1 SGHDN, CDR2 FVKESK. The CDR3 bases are TGTGCCAGCAGCCAAGATTTGGGCGGGGATGAGCAGTTCTTC. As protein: CASSQDLGGDEQFF.

CDR3 loop: CASSQVGRTSGGGEQYF. The CDR3 DNA sequence: TGCGCCAGCAGCCAAGTGGGCAGGACTAGCGGGGGTGGTGAGCAGTACTTC. The gene calls are TRBV4-1 and TRBJ2-7, with TRBD2 matching 13 bases. Germline V CDR1 and CDR2: MGHRA, YSYEKL. This CDR3 is 17 amino acids long. V lost 1 base, J lost 7 bases, and 10 bases stayed unmatched.

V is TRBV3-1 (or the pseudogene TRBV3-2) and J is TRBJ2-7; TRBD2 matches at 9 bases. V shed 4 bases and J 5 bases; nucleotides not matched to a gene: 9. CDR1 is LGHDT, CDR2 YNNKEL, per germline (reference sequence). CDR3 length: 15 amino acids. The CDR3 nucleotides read TGTGCCAGCAGCCGACTAAGCGGGGGGCAGGACGAGCAGTACTTC. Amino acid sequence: CASSRLSGGQDEQYF.